These 17 T cell receptor beta chains originate from one sample sequenced in a study of CXCR3-negative and CXCR3-positive naive CD8 T cells. UMI-labeled 5' RACE yielded the TRB cDNA libraries. From the 5' RACE reads, TCRdb lists one entry per CDR3 protein and no DNA. The data show more than 45,000 distinct CDR3 sequences, and the top ten clones hold about 15%. The source material was memory CD8+ T cells from blood. The receptors originated from a human donor in good health. Some clones in this sample may be carry-over from other donors' samples.

The chain has TRBV5-1 and TRBJ2-7; TCRdb returns TRBD2, unconfirmable since there is no DNA. The CDR3 loop spans 13 amino acids. Germline values: CDR1 SGHRS, CDR2 YFSETQ. CDR3: CASSGTDPHEQYF.

J is TRBJ2-7 and V is TRBV2; TCRdb calls TRBD2, which cannot be checked without DNA. The CDR3 loop spans 14 amino acids. CDR1 and CDR2 (germline): SNHLY, FYNNEI. CDR3 sequence: CAITRRGYAYEQYF. Based on the CDR3 plus reference TRBV2 and TRBJ2-7, the full variable domain is EPEVTQTPSHQVTQMGQEVILRCVPISNHLYFYWYRQILGQKVEFLVSFYNNEISEKSEIFDDQFSVERPDGSNFTLKIRSTKLEDSAMYFCAITRRGYAYEQYFGPGTRLTVT.

CDR3 amino acids: CAWSLTGPNTEAFF. V and J are TRBV30 and TRBJ1-1; there is no DNA to check the TCRdb D call of TRBD1. Germline CDR1 GTSNPN, CDR2 SVGIG (reference sequence). This CDR3 spans 14 amino acids.

This chain links TRBV29-1 with TRBJ2-1; the D call of TRBD1 rests on TCRdb alone, since no DNA is present to check it. Germline-derived CDR1 and CDR2 are SQVTM and ANQGSEA. This CDR3 has 12 amino acids. Here the CDR3 reads CSVEDRVDEQFF.

V gene TRBV4-2 combines with J gene TRBJ2-1; there is no DNA to check the TCRdb D call of TRBD2. This CDR3 has 14 residues. Germline V lookup: CDR1 LGHNA, CDR2 YNFKEQ. CDR3 sequence: CASSPPRGGNEQFF.

V usage is TRBV7-6 and J usage is TRBJ2-2; TCRdb gives TRBD2 as the D gene, but with no DNA this cannot be confirmed. Looked up from germline, CDR1 is SGHVS and CDR2 is FNYEAQ. This CDR3 spans 17 amino acids. The CDR3 region is CASSEIPSSANTGELFF. Filled out from reference TRBV7-6 and TRBJ2-2, the complete variable domain reads GAGVSQSPRYKVTKRGQDVALRCDPISGHVSLYWYRQALGQGPEFLTYFNYEAQQDKSGLPNDRFSAERPEGSISTLTIQRTEQRDSAMYRCASSEIPSSANTGELFFGEGSRLTVL.

The rearrangement links TRBV28 to TRBJ2-3; the D call of TRBD1 rests on TCRdb alone, since no DNA is present to check it. The CDR3 runs to 15 residues. Germline V gives CDR1 MDHEN, CDR2 SYDVKM. The chain's CDR3 is CASSYRDRASDTQYF.

This clonotype is medium-sized by frequency. The rearrangement links TRBV29-1 to TRBJ1-4; the D gene TCRdb calls, TRBD1, cannot be checked with no DNA. CDR1 is SQVTM, CDR2 ANQGSEA, per germline. The CDR3 contains 13 residues. CDR3 amino acids: CSVLGTGVEKLFF.

V and J are TRBV5-1 and TRBJ2-7; the TCRdb call, TRBD1, lacks DNA for checking. Germline V gives CDR1 SGHRS, CDR2 YFSETQ. This CDR3 has 14 amino acids. CDR3 loop: CASSLAGGDYEQYF.

The chain is built from TRBV7-9 and TRBJ2-7. The CDR3 runs to 14 residues. In germline, CDR1 is SEHNR, CDR2 FQNEAQ (reference sequence). CDR3 region: CASSRAGETYEQYF.

This rearrangement joins TRBV20-1 to TRBJ2-3; there is no DNA to check the TCRdb D call of TRBD1. CDR3 size: 15 residues. Per germline, CDR1 DFQATT and CDR2 SNEGSKA (reference sequence). The CDR3 protein is CSAPRDRFQVDTQYF.

CDR3 in amino acids: CASSQSRLAKNIQYF. The J gene is TRBJ2-4, the V gene TRBV23-1. TRBV23-1 is labeled an ORF, and its function is uncertain. The CDR3 loop spans 15 amino acids.

V is TRBV6-2 or TRBV6-3 and J is TRBJ2-2. The CDR3 runs 13 residues. The V gene's germline CDR1 is MNHEY and CDR2 SVGEGT. CDR3 protein: CASSYFGTGELFF.

The V call is TRBV11-2, the J call TRBJ2-3. CDR1 SGHAT and CDR2 FQNNGV come from the germline V gene. The CDR3 spans 13 residues. The CDR3 region is CASSLARADTQYF.

The gene calls are TRBV5-1 and TRBJ1-1; TCRdb gives TRBD1 as the D gene, but with no DNA this cannot be confirmed. CDR1 and CDR2 from the germline V gene are SGHRS and YFSETQ. This CDR3 spans 17 amino acids. This chain's CDR3 is CASSFSPNRVFHPEAFF.

The V and J genes are TRBV6-1 and TRBJ2-5; TCRdb's D call of TRBD2 is untestable without DNA. The CDR3 consists of 16 residues. Germline V gene data show CDR1 as MNHNS and CDR2 as SASEGT. CDR3 loop: CASSEIAGGGEETQYF.

This chain links TRBV10-1 with TRBJ1-6. CDR1 and CDR2 (germline): WNHNN, SYGVQD (reference sequence). The CDR3 is 13 residues long. CDR3: CASSEDYNSPLHF.